These T cell receptor beta chains were read from a single sample in a study of shared clonotypes between healthy human individuals. The protocol was immunoSEQ multiplex PCR, while the TCRdb copy is restricted to in-frame clones and leaves out a portion. There are 2 million to 3 million clones in the sample; 93% occur only once, and more than 0.35% lies in the top ten. The specimen sequenced was naive CD4+ T cells from PBMCs. Source of these receptors: a man aged 18 to 30 in good health. Some clones in this sample may be carry-over from other donors' samples. Each CDR3 is given with its conserved first and last residue. A D gene is named only where the DNA matches it firmly. Size is stated for part of the rows, as once, few or many counts, or as a class when the clone is expanded.

clone size	V gene	J gene	D gene	CDR3 length	CDR3 protein	CDR3 DNA
.	TRBV11-2	TRBJ2-1	.	15	CASSRREGAIDEQFF	TGTGCCAGCTCCCGTAGGGAGGGGGCGATCGATGAGCAGTTCTTC
once	TRBV25-1	TRBJ1-2	.	11	CASSGENGYTF	TGTGCCAGCAGTGGGGAGAATGGCTACACCTTC
.	TRBV19	TRBJ2-5	TRBD1	14	CASNQGTGGKTQYF	TGTGCCAGTAACCAGGGGACAGGGGGAAAGACCCAGTACTTC
.	TRBV2	TRBJ2-1	.	17	CASSDLPGLTAYNEQFF	TGTGCCAGCAGTGATCTGCCGGGACTCACCGCCTACAATGAGCAGTTCTTC
.	TRBV6-1	TRBJ1-5	.	16	CASSEFNKVVVLAQHF	TGTGCCAGCAGTGAATTTAACAAGGTCGTGGTTTTGGCCCAGCATTTT
.	TRBV6-1	TRBJ1-2	TRBD1	13	CATKQGNDYGYTF	TGTGCCACTAAACAGGGGAATGACTATGGCTACACCTTC
.	TRBV5-1	TRBJ2-5	TRBD2	16	CASGGRLAGAEETQYF	TGCGCCAGCGGTGGTAGGCTAGCGGGAGCGGAAGAGACCCAGTACTTC
.	TRBV15	TRBJ2-7	TRBD1	15	CATSITRDRAYEQYF	TGTGCCACCAGCATTACCAGGGACAGGGCCTACGAGCAGTACTTC
.	TRBV5-1	TRBJ2-2	.	17	CASSLVPLAGGTGELFF	TGCGCCAGCAGCTTGGTCCCGTTGGCGGGTGGCACCGGGGAGCTGTTTTTT
.	TRBV27	TRBJ1-1	.	15	CASSEPGVKNTEAFF	TGTGCCAGCAGTGAACCCGGGGTTAAGAACACTGAAGCTTTCTTT
.	TRBV7-2	TRBJ1-2	.	15	CASSKGPTIYGSYTF	TGTGCCAGCAGCAAGGGACCCACGATCTATGGTAGCTACACCTTC
.	TRBV6-5	TRBJ2-1	TRBD2	14	CASSQRDPYNEQFF	TGTGCCAGCAGCCAGCGGGACCCATACAATGAGCAGTTCTTC
.	TRBV5-4	TRBJ1-1	TRBD1	15	CASSWPGTGNTEAFF	TGTGCCAGCAGCTGGCCAGGGACAGGGAACACTGAAGCTTTCTTT
.	TRBV9	TRBJ2-1	.	16	CASSVGGGAPYNEQFF	TGTGCCAGCAGCGTAGGGGGCGGGGCCCCCTACAATGAGCAGTTCTTC
.	TRBV30	TRBJ1-3	.	12	CAWSARGNTIYF	TGTGCCTGGAGTGCCCGTGGAAACACCATATATTTT
once	TRBV9	TRBJ2-2	.	16	CASSVGTNANTGELFF	TGTGCCAGCAGCGTAGGGACTAACGCGAACACCGGGGAGCTGTTTTTT
.	TRBV5-8	TRBJ1-4	.	18	CASSRHTGPVSFNEKLFF	TGTGCCAGCAGCCGCCACACGGGGCCTGTCTCGTTTAATGAAAAACTGTTTTTT
.	TRBV5-1	TRBJ2-1	.	12	CASNREDNEQFF	TGCGCCAGCAACAGGGAAGACAATGAGCAGTTCTTC
.	TRBV29-1	TRBJ2-2	TRBD1	14	CSVEDRGRAGELFF	TGCAGCGTTGAGGACAGGGGAAGGGCCGGGGAGCTGTTTTTT
.	TRBV28	TRBJ1-5	.	13	CASSGGGNQPQHF	TGTGCCAGCAGTGGGGGAGGCAATCAGCCCCAGCATTTT
.	TRBV28	TRBJ2-7	TRBD2	16	CASIAGLAGGWGEQYF	TGTGCCAGCATCGCGGGCCTAGCGGGAGGGTGGGGCGAGCAGTACTTC
once	TRBV18	TRBJ2-1	TRBD2	16	CASSPPRTSGGNEQFF	TGTGCCAGCTCACCTCCCAGGACTAGCGGGGGCAATGAGCAGTTCTTC
.	TRBV5-1	TRBJ1-1	.	15	CASSSDSLPNTEAFF	TGCGCCAGCAGCTCAGACAGCCTACCGAACACTGAAGCTTTCTTT
.	TRBV2	TRBJ2-2	.	13	CASSEESTGELFF	TGTGCCAGCAGTGAAGAGAGCACCGGGGAGCTGTTTTTT
once	TRBV19	TRBJ1-5	.	15	CASSIRSGDNQPQHF	TGTGCCAGTAGTATTAGGTCAGGGGACAATCAGCCCCAGCATTTT
once	TRBV4-2	TRBJ2-7	.	13	CASSHPPTYEQYF	TGTGCCAGCAGCCACCCCCCCACCTACGAGCAGTACTTC
.	TRBV5-1	TRBJ1-1	TRBD1	14	CASSSNRGRTEAFF	TGCGCCAGCAGCTCAAACAGGGGAAGGACTGAAGCTTTCTTT
.	TRBV2	TRBJ2-7	.	14	CASSENRPSYEQYF	TGTGCCAGCAGTGAAAATAGGCCCTCCTACGAGCAGTACTTC
.	TRBV6-5	TRBJ1-5	.	13	CAAAGGVDQPQHF	TGTGCCGCGGCGGGGGGGGTGGATCAGCCCCAGCATTTT
.	TRBV2	TRBJ2-2	.	12	CASISVGGELFF	TGTGCCAGCATCTCTGTTGGCGGGGAGCTGTTTTTT
.	TRBV5-1	TRBJ2-5	.	14	CASSTISVRETQYF	TGCGCCAGCAGCACCATTAGCGTGAGAGAGACCCAGTACTTC
.	TRBV11-2	TRBJ1-3	.	16	CASTLIRGSSGNTIYF	TGTGCCAGCACCCTCATCCGTGGAAGCTCTGGAAACACCATATATTTT
.	TRBV7-8	TRBJ2-7	.	15	CASSLTAGQPYEQYF	TGTGCCAGCAGCTTAACAGCAGGACAACCCTACGAGCAGTACTTC
.	TRBV10-3	TRBJ2-5	.	13	CATNVDVGETQYF	TGTGCCACCAACGTCGACGTGGGGGAGACCCAGTACTTC
.	TRBV5-1	TRBJ2-6	TRBD1	17	CASSYPDRAYGANVLTF	TGCGCCAGCAGCTATCCGGACAGGGCATATGGGGCCAACGTCCTGACTTTC
.	TRBV7-9	TRBJ2-3	.	13	CASSPVGTDTQYF	TGTGCCAGCAGCCCAGTGGGCACAGATACGCAGTATTTT
.	TRBV5-5	TRBJ1-3	.	15	CASSLDPNSGNTIYF	TGTGCCAGCAGCCTCGACCCAAACTCTGGAAACACCATATATTTT
.	TRBV29-1	TRBJ2-5	TRBD1	14	CSVQQGTGQETQYF	TGCAGCGTTCAACAAGGGACAGGCCAAGAGACCCAGTACTTC
once	TRBV2	TRBJ1-5	.	15	CASSEEVSGRQPQHF	TGTGCCAGCAGTGAAGAGGTATCAGGGCGGCAGCCCCAGCATTTT
.	TRBV14	TRBJ2-1	.	16	CASSPLGLSSYNEQFF	TGTGCCAGCAGCCCCCTGGGTTTAAGCTCCTACAATGAGCAGTTCTTC